This entry describes one T cell receptor (beta chain). The record originates from a study of blood T cell repertoires in COVID-19. Study overall: Acute and convalescent COVID-19 samples came from the United States, Italy and Spain. PBMCs, B-cell-depleted T cells, or T cells provided the cDNA or gDNA that made up the material.

Authors' methods: Counts of nucleated cells, estimated from reference gene primer amplification, were obtained. Some clones are missing from TCRdb's copy, which holds only in-frame ones; the method was immunoSEQ multiplex PCR. That table furnishes V, J and clone size, whereas the DNA furnished D and trimming. The sample holds about 34,000 clones, 70% to 80% seen once. The sequencing input was peripheral blood. The sequence came from an older woman with acute or convalescent COVID-19.

The CDR3 reads CASSLPTTRSGGELFF. As DNA, the CDR3 is TGCGCCAGCAGCTTGCCCACCACCCGGTCCGGCGGGGAGCTGTTTTTT. J is TRBJ2-2 and V is TRBV5-1; D unclear. CDR1 and CDR2 from the germline V gene are SGHRS and YFSETQ. V gave up 1 base and J gave up 7 bases, with 17 bases separating them. The length of the CDR3 is 16 residues.